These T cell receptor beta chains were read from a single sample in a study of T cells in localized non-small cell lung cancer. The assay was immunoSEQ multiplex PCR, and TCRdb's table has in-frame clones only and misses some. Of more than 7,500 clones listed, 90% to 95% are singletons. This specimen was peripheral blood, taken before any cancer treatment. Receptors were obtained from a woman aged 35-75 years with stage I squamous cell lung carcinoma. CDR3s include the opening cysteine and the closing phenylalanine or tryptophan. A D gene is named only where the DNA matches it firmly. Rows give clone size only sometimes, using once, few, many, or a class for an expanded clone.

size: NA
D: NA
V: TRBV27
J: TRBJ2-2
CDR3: CASSRERGMNTGELFF
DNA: TGTGCCAGCAGTCGAGAAAGGGGGATGAACACCGGGGAGCTGTTTTTT

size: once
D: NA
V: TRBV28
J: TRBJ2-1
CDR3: CASIPSGYSYNEQFF
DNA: TGTGCCAGCATCCCAAGTGGGTATTCCTACAATGAGCAGTTCTTC

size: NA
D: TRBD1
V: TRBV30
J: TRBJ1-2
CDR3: CAWSPTGFNGYTF
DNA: TGTGCCTGGAGCCCGACAGGGTTCAACGGCTACACCTTC

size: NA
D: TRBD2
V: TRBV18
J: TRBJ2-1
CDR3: CASSLPVTSRYNEQFF
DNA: TGTGCCAGCTCACTGCCGGTGACTAGCAGGTACAATGAGCAGTTCTTC

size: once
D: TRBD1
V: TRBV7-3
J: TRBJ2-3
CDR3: CASSLGQGGTDTQYF
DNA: TGTGCCAGCAGCCTGGGACAGGGGGGTACAGATACGCAGTATTTT

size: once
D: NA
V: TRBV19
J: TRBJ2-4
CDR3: CASSPGASNIQYF
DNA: TGTGCCAGTAGCCCGGGAGCCTCAAACATTCAGTACTTC

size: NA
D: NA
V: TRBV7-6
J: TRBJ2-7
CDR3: CASSAIGLTYEQYF
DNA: TGTGCCAGCAGCGCGATTGGACTAACCTACGAGCAGTACTTC

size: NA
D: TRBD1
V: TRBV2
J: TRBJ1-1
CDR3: CASSQGGGTEAFF
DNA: TGTGCCAGCAGTCAAGGGGGCGGCACTGAAGCTTTCTTT

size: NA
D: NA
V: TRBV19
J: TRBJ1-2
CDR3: CASKGLRDGYTF
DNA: TGTGCCAGTAAAGGGCTTAGGGATGGCTACACCTTC

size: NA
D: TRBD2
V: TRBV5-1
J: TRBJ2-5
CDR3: CASSAQTGRGVGETQYF
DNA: TGCGCCAGCAGCGCCCAAACAGGGCGGGGGGTTGGAGAGACCCAGTACTTC

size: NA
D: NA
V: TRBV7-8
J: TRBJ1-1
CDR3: CASSLDRYTLEAFF
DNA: TGTGCCAGCAGCTTAGACAGATATACTCTGGAAGCTTTCTTT

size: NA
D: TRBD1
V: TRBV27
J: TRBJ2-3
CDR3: CATRDRSTDTQYF
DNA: TGTGCCACCCGGGACAGAAGCACAGATACGCAGTATTTT

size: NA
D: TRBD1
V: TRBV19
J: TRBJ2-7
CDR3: CASIGTGSRSYEQYF
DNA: TGTGCCAGTATCGGGACAGGGAGTCGCTCCTACGAGCAGTACTTC

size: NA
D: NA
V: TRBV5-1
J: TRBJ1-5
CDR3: CASSLDGRSNQPQHF
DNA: TGCGCCAGCAGCTTGGACGGGCGAAGCAATCAGCCCCAGCATTTT

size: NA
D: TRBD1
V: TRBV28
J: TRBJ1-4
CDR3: CASSFQQGAHEKLFF
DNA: TGTGCCAGCAGTTTCCAACAGGGGGCGCATGAAAAACTGTTTTTT

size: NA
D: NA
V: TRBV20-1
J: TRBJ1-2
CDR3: CSAPTRGGYTF
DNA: TGCAGTGCGCCTACCAGGGGTGGCTACACCTTC

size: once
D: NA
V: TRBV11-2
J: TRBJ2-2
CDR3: CASSLDRRRANTGELFF
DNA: TGTGCCAGCAGCTTAGATCGACGGAGGGCCAACACCGGGGAGCTGTTTTTT

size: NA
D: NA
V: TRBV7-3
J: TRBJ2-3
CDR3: CASSLWGLEEDTQYF
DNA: TGTGCCAGCAGCTTATGGGGACTCGAAGAAGATACGCAGTATTTT

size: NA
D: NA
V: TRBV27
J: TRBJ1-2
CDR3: CASSTTVPVYGYTF
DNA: TGTGCCAGCAGTACAACAGTACCAGTCTATGGCTACACCTTC

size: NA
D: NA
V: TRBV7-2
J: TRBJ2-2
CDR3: CASSSLGRTNTGELFF
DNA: TGTGCCAGCAGCTCCCTGGGCCGTACGAACACCGGGGAGCTGTTTTTT

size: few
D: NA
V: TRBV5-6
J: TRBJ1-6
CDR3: CASSHATASPLHF
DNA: TGTGCCAGCAGCCACGCGACAGCGTCACCCCTCCACTTT

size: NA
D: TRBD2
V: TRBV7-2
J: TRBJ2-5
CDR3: CASSLGGSQETQYF
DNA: TGTGCCAGCAGCTTGGGGGGGTCGCAAGAGACCCAGTACTTC

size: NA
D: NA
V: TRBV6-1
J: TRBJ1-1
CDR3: CASSEADTAEAFF
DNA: TGTGCCAGCAGTGAGGCAGACACTGCTGAAGCTTTCTTT

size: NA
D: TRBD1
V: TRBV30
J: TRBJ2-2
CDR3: CAWGTGGAGARELFF
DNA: TGTGCCTGGGGAACAGGGGGCGCGGGGGCCCGGGAGCTGTTTTTT

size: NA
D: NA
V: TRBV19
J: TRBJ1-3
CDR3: CASRSQATGNTIYF
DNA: TGTGCCAGTAGATCTCAGGCGACTGGAAACACCATATATTTT

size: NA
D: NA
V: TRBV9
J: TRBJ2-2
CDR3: CASSAAGVGELFF
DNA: TGTGCCAGCAGCGCGGCAGGGGTCGGGGAGCTGTTTTTT

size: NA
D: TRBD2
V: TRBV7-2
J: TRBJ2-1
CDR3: CASRPLAGDSYNEQFF
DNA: TGTGCCAGCAGGCCACTAGCGGGGGACTCCTACAATGAGCAGTTCTTC

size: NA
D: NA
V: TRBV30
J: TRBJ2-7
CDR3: CAWSVQGTYEQYF
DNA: TGTGCCTGGAGTGTTCAGGGTACCTACGAGCAGTACTTC

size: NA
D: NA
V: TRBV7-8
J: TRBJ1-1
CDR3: CASSPGRHATEAFF
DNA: TGTGCCAGCAGCCCTGGACGGCACGCCACTGAAGCTTTCTTT

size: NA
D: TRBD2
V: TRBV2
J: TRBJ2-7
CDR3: CASSHPGEGTYEQYF
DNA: TGTGCCAGCAGTCACCCTGGGGAGGGCACCTACGAGCAGTACTTC

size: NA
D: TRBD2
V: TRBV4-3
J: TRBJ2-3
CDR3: CASSQDLQSGGYTQYF
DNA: TGCGCCAGCAGCCAAGATTTACAGAGCGGGGGCTATACGCAGTATTTT

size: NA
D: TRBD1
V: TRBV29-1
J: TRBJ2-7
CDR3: CSAGTGLYEQYF
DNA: TGCAGCGCCGGGACAGGGCTCTACGAGCAGTACTTC

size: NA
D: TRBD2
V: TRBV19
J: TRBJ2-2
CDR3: CASSGSGTSDAGELFF
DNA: TGTGCCAGTAGTGGCTCCGGGACTAGCGACGCCGGGGAGCTGTTTTTT

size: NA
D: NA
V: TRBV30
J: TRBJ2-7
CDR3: CAWSVQEVYEQYF
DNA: TGTGCCTGGAGTGTCCAGGAAGTATACGAGCAGTACTTC

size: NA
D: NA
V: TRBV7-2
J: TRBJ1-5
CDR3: CASSSDRYNQPQHF
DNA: TGTGCCAGCAGCTCCGACAGATACAATCAGCCCCAGCATTTT

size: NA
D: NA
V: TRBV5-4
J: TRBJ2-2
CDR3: CASSLGEDSGLTGELFF
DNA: TGTGCCAGCAGCTTAGGGGAGGATTCGGGTCTTACGGGGGAGCTGTTTTTT

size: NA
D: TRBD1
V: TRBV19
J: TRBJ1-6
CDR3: CASGDREDNSPLHF
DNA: TGTGCCAGTGGGGACAGGGAAGATAATTCACCCCTCCACTTT

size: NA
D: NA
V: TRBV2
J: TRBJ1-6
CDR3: CASSERGNSPLHF
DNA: TGTGCCAGCAGTGAACGGGGGAATTCACCCCTCCACTTT

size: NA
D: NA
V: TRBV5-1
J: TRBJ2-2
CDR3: CASSRPERTGELFF
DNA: TGCGCCAGCAGCCGACCCGAGCGGACCGGGGAGCTGTTTTTT

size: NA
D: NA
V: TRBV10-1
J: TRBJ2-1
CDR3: CASSGGLSGPYNEQFF
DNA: TGCGCCAGCAGTGGGGGGCTAAGCGGACCCTACAATGAGCAGTTCTTC

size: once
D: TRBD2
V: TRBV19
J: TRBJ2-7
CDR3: CASSIGGGGLTYEQYF
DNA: TGTGCCAGTAGTATCGGGGGCGGGGGGTTGACCTACGAGCAGTACTTC

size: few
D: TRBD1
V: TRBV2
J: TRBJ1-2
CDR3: CAQGGNSGYTF
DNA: TGTGCCCAGGGGGGGAACTCTGGCTACACCTTC